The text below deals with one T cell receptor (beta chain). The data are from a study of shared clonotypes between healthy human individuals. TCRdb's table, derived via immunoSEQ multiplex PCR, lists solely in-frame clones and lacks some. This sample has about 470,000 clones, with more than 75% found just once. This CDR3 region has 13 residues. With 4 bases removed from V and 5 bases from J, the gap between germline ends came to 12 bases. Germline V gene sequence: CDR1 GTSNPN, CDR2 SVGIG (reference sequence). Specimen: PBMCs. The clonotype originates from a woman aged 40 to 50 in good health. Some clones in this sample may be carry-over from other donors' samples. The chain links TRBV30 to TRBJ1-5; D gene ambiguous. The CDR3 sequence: CAWTLAEDQPQHF. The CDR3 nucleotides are TGTGCCTGGACCCTCGCGGAGGATCAGCCCCAGCATTTT.